This T cell receptor (beta chain) was observed in a study of blood T cells in healthy people across ages. Study observations and caveats: Both naive CD4+ cell counts and diversity were greater in long-lived donors than in aged donors.

Worth noting for this clonotype: Its target is not known.

CDR3 length: 11 amino acids. Germline CDR1 and CDR2: LGHNA and YNFKEQ. Trimming took 7 bases from V and 10 from J, leaving 11 bases between them. Then a second PCR, running about 7 to 11 cycles, was carried out with a sample-barcoded 5' primer and a J-beta primer mix. Each of the cDNA molecules was tagged by a template-switch adaptor with 12 random nucleotides. From the 5' RACE reads, TCRdb called clonotypes with MiXCR, one entry per CDR3 protein. The data show some 710,000 distinct CDR3 sequences, around 45% seen once. This chain joins TRBV4-2 and TRBJ2-4, with D possibly being TRBD2 (5 bases). Specimen: blood. The TCR originated in a man older than 75 in good health. The CDR3 region is CASTGIGIQYF. DNA of the CDR3: TGTGCCAGCACCGGGATTGGTATTCAGTACTTC.